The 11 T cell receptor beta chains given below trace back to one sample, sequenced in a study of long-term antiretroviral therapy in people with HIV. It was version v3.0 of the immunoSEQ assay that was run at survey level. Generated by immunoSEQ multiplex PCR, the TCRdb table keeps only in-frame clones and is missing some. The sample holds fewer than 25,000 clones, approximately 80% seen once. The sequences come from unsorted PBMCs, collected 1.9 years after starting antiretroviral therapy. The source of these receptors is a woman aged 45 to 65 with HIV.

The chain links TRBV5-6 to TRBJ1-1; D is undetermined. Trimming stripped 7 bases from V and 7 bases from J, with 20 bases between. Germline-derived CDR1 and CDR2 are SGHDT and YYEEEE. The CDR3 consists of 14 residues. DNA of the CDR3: TGTGCCAGCTCCCGAGCGCTGGCTAGGGTTGAAGCTTTCTTT. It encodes CASSRALARVEAFF.

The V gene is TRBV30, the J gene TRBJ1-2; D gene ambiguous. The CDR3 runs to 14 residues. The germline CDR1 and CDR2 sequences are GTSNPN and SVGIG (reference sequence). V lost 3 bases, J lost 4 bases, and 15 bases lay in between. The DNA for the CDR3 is TGTGCCTGGAGCGATGTACAGCTTATCTATGGCTACACCTTC. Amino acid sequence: CAWSDVQLIYGYTF.

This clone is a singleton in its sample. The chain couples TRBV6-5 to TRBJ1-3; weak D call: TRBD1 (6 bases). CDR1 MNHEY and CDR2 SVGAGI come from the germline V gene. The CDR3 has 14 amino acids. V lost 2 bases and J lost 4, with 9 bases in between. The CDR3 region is CASSYGTIGNTIYF. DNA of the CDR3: TGTGCCAGCAGTTACGGGACAATAGGAAACACCATATATTTT.

The CDR3 DNA follows: TGTGCCAGCAGCCCACAACAGGGGGCTAGGGACATTCAGTACTTC. Protein product: CASSPQQGARDIQYF. This rearrangement joins TRBV7-2 to TRBJ2-4; TRBD1 matches at 9 bases. J gave up 8 bases and V 5 bases, and 10 bases lay outside the gene matches. The V gene's germline CDR1 is SGHTA and CDR2 FQGNSA. This CDR3 spans 15 amino acids.

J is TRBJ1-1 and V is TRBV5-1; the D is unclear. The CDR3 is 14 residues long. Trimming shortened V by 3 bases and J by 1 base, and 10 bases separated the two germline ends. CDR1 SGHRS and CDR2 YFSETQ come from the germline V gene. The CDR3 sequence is CASSSTGENTEAFF. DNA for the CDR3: TGCGCCAGCAGCTCCACCGGGGAGAACACTGAAGCTTTCTTT. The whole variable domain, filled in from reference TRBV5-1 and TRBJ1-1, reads KAGVTQTPRYLIKTRGQQVTLSCSPISGHRSVSWYQQTPGQGLQFLFEYFSETQRNKGNFPGRFSGRQFSNSRSEMNVSTLELGDSALYLCASSSTGENTEAFFGQGTRLTVV.

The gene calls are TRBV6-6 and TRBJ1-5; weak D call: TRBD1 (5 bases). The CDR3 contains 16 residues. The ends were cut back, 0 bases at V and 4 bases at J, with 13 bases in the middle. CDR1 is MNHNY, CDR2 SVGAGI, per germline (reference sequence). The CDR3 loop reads CASSYSRAGMNQPQHF. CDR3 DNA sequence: TGTGCCAGCAGTTACTCCCGGGCAGGGATGAATCAGCCCCAGCATTTT.

The CDR3 protein is CASSYSNPRGGTEQFF. The CDR3 DNA reads TGTGCCAGCAGTTACTCGAACCCGCGGGGGGGTACTGAGCAGTTCTTC. V and J are TRBV6-5 and TRBJ2-1; TRBD2 matches 9 bases. CDR1 is MNHEY, CDR2 SVGAGI, per germline. This CDR3 comprises 16 residues. Trimming removed 0 bases from V and 9 bases from J; junction bases left unmatched: 9.

The CDR3 reads CASSLNTGFTEAFF. CDR3 in DNA: TGTGCCAGCAGCCTAAATACAGGCTTCACTGAAGCTTTCTTT. This chain joins TRBV9 and TRBJ1-1; TRBD1 might be the D (5 bases). The CDR3 consists of 14 residues. Per the germline V gene, CDR1 is SGDLS and CDR2 is YYNGEE. Trimming cost V 4 bases and J 4 bases, with 14 bases left between them. The full variable domain, its missing parts supplied by reference TRBV9 and TRBJ1-1, is DSGVTQTPKHLITATGQRVTLRCSPRSGDLSVYWYQQSLDQGLQFLIQYYNGEERAKGNILERFSAQQFPDLHSELNLSSLELGDSALYFCASSLNTGFTEAFFGQGTRLTVV.

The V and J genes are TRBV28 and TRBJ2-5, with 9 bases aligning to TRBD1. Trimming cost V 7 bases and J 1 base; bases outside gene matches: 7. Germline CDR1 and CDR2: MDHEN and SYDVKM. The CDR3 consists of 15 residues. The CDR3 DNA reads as TGTGCCAGCAAGGACAGGGGAAGGGCCCAAGAGACCCAGTACTTC. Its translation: CASKDRGRAQETQYF.

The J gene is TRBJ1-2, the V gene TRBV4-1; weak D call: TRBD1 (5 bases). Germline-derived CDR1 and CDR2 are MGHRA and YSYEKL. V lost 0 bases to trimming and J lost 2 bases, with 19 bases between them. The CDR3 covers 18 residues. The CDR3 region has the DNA TGCGCCAGCAGCCAAGAAGAGGGCGCACGGGACCCCAACTATGGCTACACCTTC. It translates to CASSQEEGARDPNYGYTF.

CDR3 coding DNA: TGTGCCAGCAGCTCCCAGGGTGGGGGAAATCAGCCCCAGCATTTT. This encodes CASSSQGGGNQPQHF. The chain recombines TRBV9 with TRBJ1-5; a weak D match, TRBD1 (5 bases). Germline CDR1 reads SGDLS; CDR2 reads YYNGEE. V was trimmed by 4 bases and J by 4 bases, leaving 15 bases between them. This CDR3 region has 15 residues.